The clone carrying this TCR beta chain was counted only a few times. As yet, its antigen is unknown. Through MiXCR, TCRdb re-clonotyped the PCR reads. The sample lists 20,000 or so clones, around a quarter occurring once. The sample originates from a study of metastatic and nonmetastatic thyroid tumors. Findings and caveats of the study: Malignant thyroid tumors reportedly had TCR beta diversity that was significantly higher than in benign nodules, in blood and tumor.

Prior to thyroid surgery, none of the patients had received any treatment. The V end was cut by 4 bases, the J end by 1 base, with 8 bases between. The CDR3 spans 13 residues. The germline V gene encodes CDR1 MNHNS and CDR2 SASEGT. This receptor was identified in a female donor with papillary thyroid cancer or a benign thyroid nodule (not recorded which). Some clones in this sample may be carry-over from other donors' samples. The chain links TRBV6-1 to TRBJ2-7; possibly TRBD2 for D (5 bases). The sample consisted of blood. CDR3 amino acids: CASSAPGSYEQYF. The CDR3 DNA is TGTGCCAGCAGTGCCCCGGGATCCTACGAGCAGTACTTC.